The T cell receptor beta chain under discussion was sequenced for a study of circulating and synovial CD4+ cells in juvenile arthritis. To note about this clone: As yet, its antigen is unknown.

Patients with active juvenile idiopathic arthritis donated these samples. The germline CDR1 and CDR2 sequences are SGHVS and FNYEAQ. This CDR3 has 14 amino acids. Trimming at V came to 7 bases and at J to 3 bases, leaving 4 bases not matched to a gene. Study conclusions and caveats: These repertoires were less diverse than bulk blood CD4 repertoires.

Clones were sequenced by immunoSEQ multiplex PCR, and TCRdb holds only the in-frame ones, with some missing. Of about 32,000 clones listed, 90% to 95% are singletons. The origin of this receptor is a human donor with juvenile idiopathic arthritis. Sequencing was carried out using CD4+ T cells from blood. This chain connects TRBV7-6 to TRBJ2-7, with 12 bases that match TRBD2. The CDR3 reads CASTPTSGSYEQYF. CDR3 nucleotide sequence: TGTGCCAGCACCCCGACTAGCGGGAGCTACGAGCAGTACTTC.